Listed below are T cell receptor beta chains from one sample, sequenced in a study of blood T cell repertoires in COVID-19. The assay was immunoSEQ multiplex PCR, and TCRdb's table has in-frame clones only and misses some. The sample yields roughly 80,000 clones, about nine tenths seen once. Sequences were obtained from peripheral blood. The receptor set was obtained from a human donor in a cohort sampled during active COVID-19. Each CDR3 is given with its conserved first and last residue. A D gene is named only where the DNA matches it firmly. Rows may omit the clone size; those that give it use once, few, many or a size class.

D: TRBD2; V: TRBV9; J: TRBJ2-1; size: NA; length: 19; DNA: TGTGCCAGCAGCCTCGAGGGGACTAGCGGGAGTGTCACCTACAATGAGCAGTTCTTC; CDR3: CASSLEGTSGSVTYNEQFF
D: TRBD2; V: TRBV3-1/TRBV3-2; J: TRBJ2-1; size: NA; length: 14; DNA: TGTGCCAGCAGCCGGACTAGCGGGTACAATGAGCAGTTCTTC; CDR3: CASSRTSGYNEQFF
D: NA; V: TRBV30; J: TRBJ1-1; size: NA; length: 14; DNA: TGTGCCTGGAGTTTTCCCTTAAAGAGCGCTGAAGCTTTCTTT; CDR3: CAWSFPLKSAEAFF
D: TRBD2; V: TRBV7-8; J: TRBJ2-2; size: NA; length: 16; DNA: TGTGCCAGCAGCTTAGTTAGCGGGAGTCCCACCGGGGAGCTGTTTTTT; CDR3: CASSLVSGSPTGELFF
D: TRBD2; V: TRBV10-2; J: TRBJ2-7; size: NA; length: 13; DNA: TGCGCCAGCAGTGAGGGGAGGGTAGGCGAGCAGTACTTC; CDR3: CASSEGRVGEQYF
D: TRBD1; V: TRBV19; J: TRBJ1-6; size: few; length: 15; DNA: TGTGCCAGTAGTCCGGGACAGCAAAATAATTCACCCCTCCACTTT; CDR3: CASSPGQQNNSPLHF
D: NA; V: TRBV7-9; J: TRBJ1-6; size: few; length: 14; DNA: TGTGCCAGCAAACCACAGGGTCGGGATTCACCCCTCCACTTT; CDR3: CASKPQGRDSPLHF
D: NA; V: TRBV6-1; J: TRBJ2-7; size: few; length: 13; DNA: TGTGCCAGCAGTGAAATCAGGGGTTACGAGCAGTACTTC; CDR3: CASSEIRGYEQYF
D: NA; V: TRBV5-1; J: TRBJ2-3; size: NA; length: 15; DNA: TGCGCCAGCAGCTTGGTAAGGACAAGCACAGATACGCAGTATTTT; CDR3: CASSLVRTSTDTQYF
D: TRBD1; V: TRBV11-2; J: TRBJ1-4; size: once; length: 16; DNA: TGTGCCAGCAGCTTAGGGAGGACAGGTTTAAATGAAAAACTGTTTTTT; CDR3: CASSLGRTGLNEKLFF
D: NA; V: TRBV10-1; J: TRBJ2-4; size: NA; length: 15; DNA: TGCGCCAGCAGTGAGTCCCGGTCGGGTCGTGACATTCAGTACTTC; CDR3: CASSESRSGRDIQYF
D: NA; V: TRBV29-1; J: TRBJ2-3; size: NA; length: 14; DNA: TGCAGCGTTGTCGCGAACAGCCTCACAGATACGCAGTATTTT; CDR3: CSVVANSLTDTQYF
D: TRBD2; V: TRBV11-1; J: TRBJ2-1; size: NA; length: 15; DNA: TGTGCCAGCAGCCCGCCGACTAGCGGGATCACTGAGCAGTTCTTC; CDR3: CASSPPTSGITEQFF
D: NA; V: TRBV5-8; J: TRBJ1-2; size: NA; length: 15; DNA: TGTGCCAGCAGCTTGCGAAAGACAGGAAACTATGGCTACACCTTC; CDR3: CASSLRKTGNYGYTF
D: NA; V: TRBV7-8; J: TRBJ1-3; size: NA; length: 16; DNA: TGTGCCAGCAGCAGCTCGTGGCGGGACTCTGGAAACACCATATATTTT; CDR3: CASSSSWRDSGNTIYF
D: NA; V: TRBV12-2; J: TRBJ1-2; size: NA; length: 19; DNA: TGTGCAAGTCGCTTACCGTATGTGACAGGGGGCCAAGATAACTATGGCTACACCTTC; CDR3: CASRLPYVTGGQDNYGYTF
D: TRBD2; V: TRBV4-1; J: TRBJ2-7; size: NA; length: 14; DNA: TGCGCCAGCAGCCAAAAACTAGCGGGGGACGAGCAGTACTTC; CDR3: CASSQKLAGDEQYF
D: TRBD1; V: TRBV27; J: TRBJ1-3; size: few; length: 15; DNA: TGTGCCAGCAGGCAGACAGGGAGCTCTGGAAACACCATATATTTT; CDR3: CASRQTGSSGNTIYF
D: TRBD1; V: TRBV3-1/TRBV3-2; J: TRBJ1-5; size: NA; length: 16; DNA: TGTGCCAGCAGCCAGGGTGGACAGGGGTTGTATCAGCCCCAGCATTTT; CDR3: CASSQGGQGLYQPQHF
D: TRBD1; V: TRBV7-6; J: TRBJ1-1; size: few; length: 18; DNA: TGTGCCAGCAGCTTACAAGGGACAGGGGGTTATGAGAACACTGAAGCTTTCTTT; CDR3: CASSLQGTGGYENTEAFF
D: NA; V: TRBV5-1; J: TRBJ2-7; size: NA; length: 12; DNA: TGCGCCAGCAGCACCAAGGGGGACGAGCAGTACTTC; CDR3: CASSTKGDEQYF
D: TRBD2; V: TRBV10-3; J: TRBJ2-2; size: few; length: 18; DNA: TGTGCCGTACCGGTGGGTCGGCGGGGGGAAACGAACACCGGGGAGCTGTTTTTT; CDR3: CAVPVGRRGETNTGELFF
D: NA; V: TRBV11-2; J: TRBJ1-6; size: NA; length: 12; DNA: TGTGCCAGCAGCTTTTCCGATTCACCCCTCCACTTT; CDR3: CASSFSDSPLHF
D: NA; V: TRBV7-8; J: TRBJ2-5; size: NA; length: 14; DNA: TGTGCCAGCACCTTAGGAGGGGGTCAAGAGACCCAGTACTTC; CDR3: CASTLGGGQETQYF
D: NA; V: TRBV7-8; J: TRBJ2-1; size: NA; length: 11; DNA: TGTGCCAGCAGCTTGGCGCGGGGGCAGTTCTTC; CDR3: CASSLARGQFF
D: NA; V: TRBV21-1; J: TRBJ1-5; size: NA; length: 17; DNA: TGTGCCAGCAGCAAAGTTTTACAGGGGGGGAACAATCAGCCCCAGCATTTT; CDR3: CASSKVLQGGNNQPQHF
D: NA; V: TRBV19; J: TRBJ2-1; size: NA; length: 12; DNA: TGTGCCAGTAGTATATTAGGAGGACAGCAGTTCTTC; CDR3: CASSILGGQQFF
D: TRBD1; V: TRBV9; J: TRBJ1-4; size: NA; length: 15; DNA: TGTGCCAGCAGCGTAGGGACAGGGATTAATGAAAAACTGTTTTTT; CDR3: CASSVGTGINEKLFF
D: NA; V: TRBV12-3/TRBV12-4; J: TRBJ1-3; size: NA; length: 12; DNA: TGTGCCAGCAGGGACACTGGAAACACCATATATTTT; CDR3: CASRDTGNTIYF
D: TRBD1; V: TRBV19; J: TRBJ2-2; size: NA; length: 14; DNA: TGTGCCAGTAGGGACAGGGGGAACACCGGGGAGCTGTTTTTT; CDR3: CASRDRGNTGELFF
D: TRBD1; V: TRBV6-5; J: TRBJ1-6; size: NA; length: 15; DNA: TGTGCCAGCAGTCTGTACAGGGGGCCTAATTCACCCCTCCACTTT; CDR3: CASSLYRGPNSPLHF
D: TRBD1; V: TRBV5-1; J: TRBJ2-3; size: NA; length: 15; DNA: TGCGCCAGCAGCTTGGAGGACAGGGGCACAGATACGCAGTATTTT; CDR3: CASSLEDRGTDTQYF
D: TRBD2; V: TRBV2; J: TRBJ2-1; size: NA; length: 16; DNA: TGTGCCAGCAAAACCGGGACTAGCGGGGGGCACAATGAGCAGTTCTTC; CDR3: CASKTGTSGGHNEQFF
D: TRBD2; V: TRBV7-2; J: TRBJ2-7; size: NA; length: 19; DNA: TGTGCCAGCACCGATCCGGGACTAGCGGGGGGAGAGAGCTCCTACGAGCAGTACTTC; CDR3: CASTDPGLAGGESSYEQYF
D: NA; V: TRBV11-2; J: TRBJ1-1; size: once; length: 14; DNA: TGTGCCAGCAGTCTCGCCGGGGTGAACACTGAAGCTTTCTTT; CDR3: CASSLAGVNTEAFF
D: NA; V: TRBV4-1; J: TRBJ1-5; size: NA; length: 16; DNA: TGCGCCAGCAGCCAACTGGGACACCCTAGCAATCAGCCCCAGCATTTT; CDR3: CASSQLGHPSNQPQHF
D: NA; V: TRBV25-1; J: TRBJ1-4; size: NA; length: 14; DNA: TGTGCCAGCACCGCCGTAGGGGCGTATGAAAAACTGTTTTTT; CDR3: CASTAVGAYEKLFF
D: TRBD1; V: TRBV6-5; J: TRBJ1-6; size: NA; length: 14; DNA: TGTGCCAGCAGCTCGGGACAGACCAATTCACCCCTCCACTTT; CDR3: CASSSGQTNSPLHF
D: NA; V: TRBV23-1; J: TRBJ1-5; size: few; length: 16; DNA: TGCGCCAGCAATCCTCCGGGACAAAGAGGAAATCAGCCCCAGCATTTT; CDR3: CASNPPGQRGNQPQHF
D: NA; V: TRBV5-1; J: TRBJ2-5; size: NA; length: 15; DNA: TGCGCCAGCAGCCCACCAAGAGGGCTCGCGAAGACCCAGTACTTC; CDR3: CASSPPRGLAKTQYF
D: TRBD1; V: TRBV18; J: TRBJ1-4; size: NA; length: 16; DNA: TGTGCCAGCTCACTCAATGCTGGGACAGATAATGAAAAACTGTTTTTT; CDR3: CASSLNAGTDNEKLFF
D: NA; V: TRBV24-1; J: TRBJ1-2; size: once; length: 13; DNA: TGTGCCGTCCTGGCAGGGGAAGGCGCTGGCTACACCTTC; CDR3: CAVLAGEGAGYTF
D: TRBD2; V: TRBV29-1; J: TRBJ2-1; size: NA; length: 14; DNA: TGCAGCGTAGTTGGACTAGCGGATTACAATGAGCAGTTCTTC; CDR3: CSVVGLADYNEQFF
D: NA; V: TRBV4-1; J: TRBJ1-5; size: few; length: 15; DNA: TGCGCCAGCAGCCCCCGGGACATAAGCAATCAGCCCCAGCATTTT; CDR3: CASSPRDISNQPQHF
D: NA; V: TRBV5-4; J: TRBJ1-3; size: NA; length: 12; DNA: TGTGCCAGCAGCGCGGGAGGAAACACCATATATTTT; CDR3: CASSAGGNTIYF
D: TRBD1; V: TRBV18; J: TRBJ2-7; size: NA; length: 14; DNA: TGTGCCAGCTCACCCGGGACAGGGTTCTACGAGCAGTACTTC; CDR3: CASSPGTGFYEQYF